The rows below give T cell receptor beta chains drawn from one sample of a study of human T cells and chemical hapten exposure. TCRdb re-analysed the RACE reads in MiXCR, keeping a single row per CDR3 protein. The table includes 110,000 to 150,000 distinct CDR3 sequences, 12% detected once. The source was whole blood, collected in connection with sensitization to the hapten diphenylcyclopropenone (DPC). The receptors come from a woman in her forties or fifties with alopecia areata. Some clones in this sample may be carry-over from other donors' samples. Each CDR3 is given with its conserved first and last residue. A D gene is named only where the DNA matches it firmly. Only part of the rows carry a size: once, few, many, or a class if the clone is expanded.

D gene	CDR3 length	V gene	J gene	clone size	CDR3 protein	CDR3 DNA
.	12	TRBV2	TRBJ2-3	many	CASTIRGFTQYF	TGTGCCAGCACCATAAGGGGTTTCACGCAGTATTTT
.	14	TRBV6-5	TRBJ2-5	.	CASGLAGQGETQYF	TGTGCCAGCGGGCTAGCGGGACAGGGAGAGACCCAGTACTTC
.	15	TRBV4-1	TRBJ2-7	once	CASSQGEGWSYEQYF	TGCGCCAGCAGCCAAGGAGAGGGATGGTCCTACGAGCAGTACTTC
TRBD2	16	TRBV4-3	TRBJ2-7	few	CASSQDPAGVTHEQYF	TGCGCCAGCAGCCAAGATCCCGCGGGGGTGACCCACGAGCAGTACTTC
TRBD2	16	TRBV28	TRBJ2-7	.	CASSLYGTGLGYEQYF	TGTGCCAGCAGTTTGTACGGAACGGGACTAGGCTACGAGCAGTACTTC
TRBD2	19	TRBV7-6	TRBJ2-1	.	CASSGLRAGPALPSDEQFF	TGTGCCAGCAGCGGATTAAGAGCGGGGCCTGCTCTCCCCAGCGATGAGCAGTTCTTC
.	11	TRBV12-3/TRBV12-4	TRBJ1-6	.	CATRLGWALHF	TGTGCCACCCGGCTGGGGTGGGCCCTCCACTTT
.	15	TRBV18	TRBJ1-5	few	CASSPSALAGQPQHF	TGTGCCAGCTCACCAAGCGCCCTAGCAGGTCAGCCCCAGCATTTT
.	13	TRBV20-1	TRBJ2-5	few	CSASSPRKETQYF	TGCAGTGCTTCTTCACCGAGGAAAGAGACCCAGTACTTC
.	14	TRBV7-9	TRBJ1-2	.	CASSLEAGAGGYTF	TGTGCCAGCAGCTTAGAGGCAGGGGCTGGTGGCTACACCTTC
TRBD1	15	TRBV6-4	TRBJ2-1	.	CASSPGTGGGNEQFF	TGTGCCAGCAGTCCCGGGACAGGGGGCGGCAATGAGCAGTTCTTC
.	15	TRBV7-2	TRBJ1-5	many	CASSSSRQSNQPQHF	TGTGCCAGCAGCTCCTCCCGACAGAGCAATCAGCCCCAGCATTTT
TRBD1	18	TRBV7-2	TRBJ1-1	many	CASSSQSRGQGRLGEAFF	TGTGCCAGCAGCTCGCAGTCCCGAGGACAGGGCAGGTTAGGCGAAGCTTTCTTT
TRBD2	17	TRBV18	TRBJ2-2	.	CASSPGTSGANTGELFF	TGTGCCAGCTCACCCGGGACTAGCGGGGCGAACACCGGGGAGCTGTTTTTT
TRBD1	17	TRBV20-1	TRBJ1-6	.	CSARGTGNHPYNSPLHF	TGCAGTGCTAGGGGGACAGGGAACCATCCCTATAATTCACCCCTCCACTTT
TRBD2	16	TRBV7-3	TRBJ2-1	.	CASSAGLAGIYNEQFF	TGTGCCAGCAGCGCCGGACTAGCGGGAATCTACAATGAGCAGTTCTTC
.	12	TRBV30	TRBJ1-2	.	CAWSVRGNGYTF	TGTGCCTGGAGTGTACGAGGAAATGGCTACACCTTC
.	13	TRBV20-1	TRBJ2-3	many	CSALSSQRDTQYF	TGCAGTGCTCTGTCATCGCAGCGGGATACGCAGTATTTT
.	14	TRBV5-4	TRBJ1-1	.	CASSLADRNTEAFF	TGTGCCAGCAGCTTGGCCGACAGGAACACTGAAGCTTTCTTT
.	14	TRBV5-5	TRBJ1-4	.	CASSSQIPNEKLFF	TGTGCCAGCAGCTCGCAAATCCCAAATGAAAAACTGTTTTTT
.	15	TRBV7-3	TRBJ2-3	.	CASSDPSASTDTQYF	TGTGCCAGCAGCGACCCTAGCGCTAGCACAGATACGCAGTATTTT
.	14	TRBV11-2	TRBJ2-3	many	CASSLGGNVDTQYF	TGTGCCAGCAGCTTGGGGGGTAACGTAGATACGCAGTATTTT
TRBD2	17	TRBV6-2/TRBV6-3	TRBJ2-1	many	CASSQITSGSIYNEQFF	TGTGCCAGCAGCCAAATAACTAGCGGGAGTATTTACAATGAGCAGTTCTTC
.	12	TRBV7-2	TRBJ2-7	many	CASSFPSLEQYF	TGTGCCAGCAGCTTTCCGAGCCTCGAGCAGTACTTC
.	11	TRBV6-2/TRBV6-3	TRBJ2-7	.	CASGREGEQYF	TGTGCCAGCGGACGAGAGGGCGAGCAGTACTTC
.	14	TRBV18	TRBJ1-6	.	CASSPDGNNSPLHF	TGTGCCAGCTCACCCGACGGAAATAATTCACCCCTCCACTTT
TRBD1	17	TRBV9	TRBJ1-1	.	CASSVEGQGLMNTEAFF	TGTGCCAGCAGCGTAGAGGGACAGGGCTTGATGAACACTGAAGCTTTCTTT
TRBD1	15	TRBV6-2/TRBV6-3	TRBJ2-1	few	CASRPDRGLYNEQFF	TGTGCCAGCAGACCTGACAGGGGCCTATACAATGAGCAGTTCTTC
TRBD2	13	TRBV7-8	TRBJ2-7	many	CASTGGGSYEQYF	TGTGCCAGCACCGGGGGGGGGTCCTACGAGCAGTACTTC
TRBD2	15	TRBV23-1	TRBJ2-3	few	CASSQLTSRPDTQYF	TGCGCCAGCAGTCAATTGACTAGCCGCCCAGATACGCAGTATTTT
TRBD2	16	TRBV7-2	TRBJ2-5	.	CASSFSPLAGEKTQYF	TGTGCCAGCAGCTTCTCTCCACTAGCGGGAGAGAAGACCCAGTACTTC
.	15	TRBV12-3/TRBV12-4	TRBJ2-2	.	CASRENLGNTGELFF	TGTGCCAGCAGAGAAAACCTAGGGAACACCGGGGAGCTGTTTTTT
TRBD1	15	TRBV5-6	TRBJ2-1	.	CASSRDRAFDNEQFF	TGTGCCAGCAGCAGGGACAGGGCGTTTGACAATGAGCAGTTCTTC
.	15	TRBV15	TRBJ1-2	few	CATSRDEQGNYGYTF	TGTGCCACCAGCAGAGATGAACAGGGCAACTATGGCTACACCTTC
.	14	TRBV19	TRBJ2-3	.	CASRDGSRTDTQYF	TGTGCCAGTAGGGACGGATCGCGCACAGATACGCAGTATTTT
.	14	TRBV6-5	TRBJ2-5	.	CASSRGRQQETQYF	TGTGCCAGCAGTAGGGGGAGACAGCAAGAGACCCAGTACTTC
.	13	TRBV5-1	TRBJ2-2	.	CASSVSVSGELFF	TGCGCCAGCAGCGTTAGCGTGTCCGGGGAGCTGTTTTTT
.	14	TRBV24-1	TRBJ2-3	few	CATSEPDHPRLEYF	TGTGCCACCAGTGAACCGGACCACCCACGACTAGAGTATTTT
.	15	TRBV18	TRBJ2-2	.	CASSSRERSIGELFF	TGTGCCAGCTCATCCAGGGAGAGATCAATCGGGGAGCTGTTTTTT
.	16	TRBV19	TRBJ2-3	many	CASTERAGPSTDTQYF	TGTGCCAGTACCGAGAGGGCGGGCCCTAGCACAGATACGCAGTATTTT